This T cell receptor (beta chain) derives from a study of T cell repertoires in aging, cancer and after chemotherapy. At the level of the study: Over several months to years, re-sampled healthy donor repertoires clearly shared clones.

General study results and limits: The repertoire data cannot show anything about immunological memory following chemotherapy. In healthy donors, age-related TCR diversity loss mainly reflected lost richness. Across the chemotherapy interval, each cancer cohort showed higher median generation probability, suggesting thymic rebound.

Trimming pared 7 bases from V and 4 bases from J, leaving 17 bases between. Germline V gene sequence: CDR1 SQVTM, CDR2 ANQGSEA. CDR3 size: 14 residues. As regards this clonotype: Its antigen is not identified.

Amplification of TCR beta used genomic DNA extracted from peripheral blood. Multiplex touch-down PCR with TRB-A/B primers amplified rearranged V-D-J TRB sequences. TCRdb used MiXCR to reprocess the multiplex PCR reads, holding one entry per CDR3 protein. The sample has some 10,000 distinct CDR3 sequences; more than 35% are singletons. V and J are TRBV29-1 and TRBJ2-1; perhaps TRBD1 as D (6 bases). Material: blood. The source is a human donor in good health. The CDR3 nucleotides are TGCAGCGCCGAGCAGGGGTTAGGGTACAATGAGCAGTTCTTC. This gives the protein CSAEQGLGYNEQFF.